This TCR beta chain was recorded in a study of T cell repertoires in cytomegalovirus infection. The wider study: Through public TCR beta signatures, both CMV infection and matching HLA type were indicated.

TCRdb reprocessed the reads via MiXCR and lists one record per CDR3 protein. The sample gives 500,000 to 600,000 distinct CDR3 sequences, about 15% of which show up once; 20% to 30% is in the top ten. Study-wide points: Using cumulative public TCR beta family frequency, the authors identified those who carried CMV together with the relevant HLA.

This clonotype was seen a handful of times. Its antigen is undetermined. The sequence came from a human donor in good health (CMV status not recorded). Some clones in this sample may be carry-over from other donors' samples. Sample: CD8+ T cells from PBMCs.

CDR3 nucleotide sequence: TGTGCCAGCAGCCAGAGAATGGGGGAGGACACTGAAGCTTTCTTT. Translated, it gives CASSQRMGEDTEAFF. This chain links TRBV14 with TRBJ1-1; possible D gene TRBD1, 5 bases. Trimming took off 3 bases at V and 3 bases at J, with 14 bases between the two ends. CDR1 and CDR2 (germline): SGHDN, FVKESK. CDR3 size: 15 residues.